A single sample is the source of the 31 T cell receptor beta chains below, sequenced in a study of blood T cell repertoires in COVID-19. Libraries were prepared by immunoSEQ multiplex PCR; TCRdb keeps only in-frame clonotypes and omits some of them. Among 80,000 to 95,000 clones, about 84% were seen once, and the ten largest hold more than 14%. Input material: peripheral blood. These receptor sequences come from a woman aged 70 to 79 with acute or convalescent COVID-19.

The genes are TRBV5-1 and TRBJ2-2; TRBD1 might be the D (5 bases). The V end lost 0 bases, the J end lost 0 bases, and 12 bases lay between the germline ends. Germline CDR1 and CDR2: SGHRS and YFSETQ. The CDR3 loop spans 17 amino acids. This CDR3 reads CASSLDRRSANTGELFF. CDR3 coding DNA: TGCGCCAGCAGCTTGGACAGGCGATCGGCGAACACCGGGGAGCTGTTTTTT.

This clone was counted between two and nine times. The V call is TRBV29-1, the J call TRBJ1-2; 9 bases are a match to TRBD1. After removal of 0 bases from V and 8 bases from J, the junction contained 13 bases not matched to a gene. The CDR3 has 16 amino acids. Germline lookup yields CDR1 SQVTM and CDR2 ANQGSEA. The CDR3 sequence is CSVEDRSGTGRGGYTF. CDR3 in DNA: TGCAGCGTTGAAGATCGAAGCGGGACAGGGAGAGGCGGCTACACCTTC.

The genes are TRBV7-2 and TRBJ1-2, with 7 bases that match TRBD1. V gave up 2 bases and J gave up 4 bases; unmatched junction bases: 4. CDR1 and CDR2 (germline): SGHTA, FQGNSA. This CDR3 is built from 14 residues. The CDR3 bases are TGTGCCAGCAGCTTATCAGGGGGTGGCTATGGCTACACCTTC. Amino acid sequence: CASSLSGGGYGYTF. Full variable domain (outside the CDR3, taken from reference TRBV7-2 and TRBJ1-2): GAGVSQSPSNKVTEKGKDVELRCDPISGHTALYWYRQSLGQGLEFLIYFQGNSAPDKSGLPSDRFSAERTGGSVSTLTIQRTQQEDSAVYLCASSLSGGGYGYTFGSGTRLTVV.

The chain is built from TRBV5-8 and TRBJ2-5, with D perhaps matching TRBD1 (8 bases). This CDR3 is built from 16 residues. Per the germline V gene, CDR1 is SGHTS and CDR2 is YDEGEE. V dropped 2 bases and J dropped 2 bases, with 16 bases sitting between them. The CDR3 DNA follows: TGTGCCAGCAGCTTTGGACAGGGAGGGAGGCAAGAGACCCAGTACTTC. It is translated as CASSFGQGGRQETQYF.

V is TRBV19 and J is TRBJ2-3; tentative D call: TRBD2 (6 bases). V gave up 7 bases and J gave up 4 bases, with 36 bases separating them. CDR1 is LNHDA and CDR2 is SQIVND in the germline V gene (reference sequence). The CDR3 length is 21 residues. DNA for the CDR3: TGTGCCAGTACGGGGCGTGGGTCCCCTATGGGGACCTCACTAGCTCCAGATACGCAGTATTTT. Amino acid sequence: CASTGRGSPMGTSLAPDTQYF.

CDR3: CASSLMTSGGPENEQFF. In DNA, the CDR3 is TGTGCCAGCAGCCTAATGACTAGCGGGGGACCTGAGAATGAGCAGTTCTTC. The chain has TRBV5-4 and TRBJ2-1; TRBD2 aligns across 12 bases. Germline trimming cut 4 bases from V and 7 bases from J; bases unmatched to any gene: 12. The germline V gene has CDR1 SGHNT and CDR2 YYREEE (reference sequence). The CDR3 runs to 17 residues.

The gene calls are TRBV6-5 and TRBJ2-7; possibly TRBD1 for D (6 bases). In germline, CDR1 is MNHEY, CDR2 SVGAGI. The CDR3 runs to 11 residues. Trimming cost V 10 bases and J 3 bases, with 10 bases left between them. CDR3 in amino acids: CATQDSYEQYV. The CDR3, as DNA: TGTGCCACCCAGGACAGCTACGAGCAGTACGTC.

The rearrangement links TRBV3-1 (or the pseudogene TRBV3-2) to TRBJ1-2; 9 bases map to TRBD1. The V segment lost 0 bases and the J segment 2 bases; nucleotides outside the gene matches: 19. Germline V gives CDR1 LGHDT, CDR2 YNNKEL (reference sequence). CDR3 length equals 21 residues. The CDR3 reads CASSQETRARDRDTVNYGYTF. In nucleotides, the CDR3 is TGTGCCAGCAGCCAAGAGACAAGGGCCAGGGACAGGGATACCGTGAACTATGGCTACACCTTC.

This chain joins TRBV29-1 and TRBJ2-3; TRBD2 matches 9 bases. The length of the CDR3 is 14 residues. The junction had 2 bases not matched to a gene; V was cut back by 4 bases and J by 0 bases. CDR1 is SQVTM and CDR2 is ANQGSEA in the germline V gene. CDR3 in DNA: TGCAGCGTTGCCCTAGCGGGAAGCACAGATACGCAGTATTTT. Amino acid sequence: CSVALAGSTDTQYF.

The chain joins TRBV5-6 to TRBJ1-1; D may be TRBD1 (5 bases). The CDR3 consists of 12 residues. The germline V and J ends were trimmed by 0 bases and 9 bases, with 9 bases remaining between them. Germline-derived CDR1 and CDR2 are SGHDT and YYEEEE. CDR3: CASSLAGRKAFF. CDR3 sequence (DNA): TGTGCCAGCAGCTTGGCAGGGCGGAAAGCTTTCTTT.

This CDR3 reads CASSLYSGGTRDTQYF. The DNA for the CDR3 is TGTGCCAGCAGTTTATATAGCGGGGGCACCCGGGATACGCAGTATTTT. This sequence joins TRBV27 and TRBJ2-3; 9 positions agree with TRBD2. The CDR3 has 16 amino acids. With 1 base clipped from V and 6 bases from J, the junction kept 8 bases outside the gene matches. Per the germline V gene, CDR1 is MNHEY and CDR2 is SMNVEV (reference sequence).

The chain carries TRBV11-2 and TRBJ2-2; 8 nucleotides agree with TRBD1. Trimming cost V 5 bases and J 7 bases; bases outside gene matches: 6. CDR1 and CDR2 from the germline V gene are SGHAT and FQNNGV. The CDR3 consists of 14 residues. The CDR3 coding sequence is TGTGCCAGCAGCGTCGGGACAGGCGTCGGGGAGCTGTTTTTT. It specifies CASSVGTGVGELFF.

The chain uses TRBV28 and TRBJ2-7; D is uncertain. The CDR3 spans 11 residues. The V gene's germline CDR1 is MDHEN and CDR2 SYDVKM. V gave up 4 bases and J gave up 4 bases, with 5 bases separating them. The CDR3: CASSSTYEQYV. CDR3 coding DNA: TGTGCCAGCAGTTCCACTTACGAGCAGTACGTC.

The chain joins TRBV5-1 to TRBJ1-3; D may be TRBD1 (5 bases). The V gene's germline CDR1 is SGHRS and CDR2 YFSETQ. Between the trimmed V and J ends, which lost 2 bases and 2 bases, there was a span of 8 bases. The CDR3 has 14 residues. For the CDR3, the DNA is TGCGCCAGCAGCTTCCAGGGAACTGGAAACACCATATATTTT. It codes for CASSFQGTGNTIYF.

The chain couples TRBV3-1 (or the pseudogene TRBV3-2) to TRBJ1-1; D unresolved. Germline CDR1 reads LGHDT; CDR2 reads YNNKEL (reference sequence). The ends were cut back, 0 bases at V and 0 bases at J, with 8 bases in the middle. The CDR3 loop spans 15 amino acids. CDR3 DNA: TGTGCCAGCAGCCAAGATCCCTCGTTGAACACTGAAGCTTTCTTT. As protein: CASSQDPSLNTEAFF.

The V call is TRBV5-8, the J call TRBJ2-3; 9 nucleotides agree with TRBD2. The CDR3 length is 17 residues. With 1 base clipped from V and 5 bases from J, the junction kept 11 bases outside the gene matches. Germline loops: CDR1 SGHTS, CDR2 YDEGEE. The CDR3 DNA is TGTGCCAGCAGCTTGCAAGGTGGTAGCGGGAGTATAGATACGCAGTATTTT. It is translated as CASSLQGGSGSIDTQYF. The entire variable domain, with the rest obtained from reference TRBV5-8 and TRBJ2-3, is as follows: EAGVTQSPTHLIKTRGQQATLRCSPISGHTSVYWYQQALGLGLQFLLWYDEGEERNRGNFPPRFSGRQFPNYSSELNVNALELEDSALYLCASSLQGGSGSIDTQYFGPGTRLTVL.

The chain joins TRBV21-1 to TRBJ2-6; the table calls TRBD1, which could not be checked here. TRBV21-1 is tagged as a pseudogene. This CDR3 region has 15 residues. This CDR3 reads CASSPPPAGANVLTF. The CDR3 coding sequence is TGTGCCAGCAGTCCACCTCCAGCTGGGGCCAACGTCCTGACTTTC.

The rearrangement joins TRBV6-1 to TRBJ2-1; 9 bases line up with TRBD1. From germline, CDR1 is MNHNS and CDR2 SASEGT. Trimming cost V 3 bases and J 5 bases; bases outside gene matches: 8. The CDR3 extends over 16 amino acids. The chain's CDR3 is CASSDRVGTGNNEQFF. DNA of the CDR3: TGTGCCAGCAGTGATCGAGTCGGGACAGGGAACAATGAGCAGTTCTTC.

The rearrangement joins TRBV6-2 or TRBV6-3 to TRBJ1-6, with D unresolved. CDR3 length: 13 residues. Trimming cost V 2 bases and J 6 bases, with 5 bases left between them. The germline V gene encodes CDR1 MNHEY and CDR2 SVGEGT. The chain's CDR3 is CASSYESNSPLHF. The CDR3 bases are TGTGCCAGCAGTTACGAGAGTAATTCACCCCTCCACTTT.

The chain joins TRBV10-3 to TRBJ1-1, with a tentative D call TRBD1 (6 bases). This CDR3 contains 13 residues. The V end lost 11 bases, the J end lost 8 bases, and 21 bases lay between the germline ends. The germline gives CDR1 ENHRY, CDR2 SYGVKD. CDR3 DNA: TGTGCCTCGCTGACAGGCCCAGGTCGGGAAGCTTTCTTT. Translating it yields CASLTGPGREAFF.

The chain joins TRBV28 to TRBJ1-1; no definite D call. The CDR3 has 11 residues. V lost 5 bases and J 10 bases, leaving 11 bases between the germline ends. CDR1 and CDR2 from the germline V gene are MDHEN and SYDVKM. The CDR3 nucleotides are TGTGCCAGCAGTGCAGGCCCCGGAGCTTTCTTT. Its protein product is CASSAGPGAFF. Filled out from reference TRBV28 and TRBJ1-1, the complete variable domain reads DVKVTQSSRYLVKRTGEKVFLECVQDMDHENMFWYRQDPGLGLRLIYFSYDVKMKEKGDIPEGYSVSREKKERFSLILESASTNQTSMYLCASSAGPGAFFGQGTRLTVV.

This chain uses TRBV12-3 or TRBV12-4 with TRBJ2-7; D is uncertain. The V gene lost 5 bases and the J gene lost 3 bases, with 11 bases spanning the gap. This CDR3 comprises 13 residues. CDR3 coding DNA: TGTGCCAGCAGTCCCTACACGGGCTACGAGCAGTACGTC. Protein product: CASSPYTGYEQYV.

This chain connects TRBV9 to TRBJ2-5; 10 bases are shared with TRBD2. Germline trimming cut 6 bases from V and 5 bases from J; bases unmatched to any gene: 10. Germline V CDR1 and CDR2: SGDLS, YYNGEE. This CDR3 comprises 15 residues. Here the CDR3 reads CASTARLAGFETQYF. In DNA form, the CDR3 reads TGTGCCAGCACCGCCAGACTAGCGGGTTTCGAGACCCAGTACTTC.

The chain has TRBV27 and TRBJ1-6; the match to TRBD1 covers 11 bases. V trimming: 3 bases; J trimming: 8 bases; junction bases outside the gene matches: 3. From germline, CDR1 is MNHEY and CDR2 SMNVEV (reference sequence). This CDR3 contains 15 residues. Written as DNA, the CDR3 is TGTGCCAGCAGTTTTAGGACAGGGGGCTATTCACCCCTCCACTTT. Translation gives CASSFRTGGYSPLHF.

This sequence joins TRBV11-2 and TRBJ1-1, with 12 bases identical to TRBD1. Trimming at V came to 4 bases and at J to 8 bases, leaving 8 bases not matched to a gene. CDR3 length equals 15 residues. Germline values: CDR1 SGHAT, CDR2 FQNNGV. This chain's CDR3 is CASSSVGQGAREAFF. The CDR3 DNA is TGTGCCAGCAGCTCAGTGGGACAGGGGGCAAGGGAAGCTTTCTTT. Combining the CDR3 with reference TRBV11-2 and TRBJ1-1 gives the whole variable domain EAGVAQSPRYKIIEKRQSVAFWCNPISGHATLYWYQQILGQGPKLLIQFQNNGVVDDSQLPKDRFSAERLKGVDSTLKIQPAKLEDSAVYLCASSSVGQGAREAFFGQGTRLTVV.

This rearrangement joins TRBV4-3 to TRBJ1-2, with 10 nucleotides matching TRBD1. The CDR3 runs to 14 residues. Per the germline V gene, CDR1 is LGHNA and CDR2 is YSLEER. The V and J ends lost 6 bases and 6 bases, in that order; junction bases with no gene match: 7. CDR3 amino acids: CASRPGTGADGYTF. The CDR3 DNA reads TGCGCCAGCAGGCCCGGGACAGGGGCAGATGGCTACACCTTC.

The V call is TRBV5-1, the J call TRBJ2-7, with 9 bases that match TRBD2. V gave up 0 bases and J gave up 6 bases; unmatched junction bases: 7. The CDR3 loop spans 15 amino acids. Germline values: CDR1 SGHRS, CDR2 YFSETQ. CDR3 region: CASSLDGGRASEQYV. The CDR3 coding sequence is TGCGCCAGCAGCTTGGACGGCGGGAGGGCCTCCGAGCAGTACGTC.

The J gene is TRBJ1-5, the V gene TRBV10-2; 10 bases align to TRBD1. Unmatched junction bases numbered 4, after V lost 5 bases and J lost 0 bases. CDR3 length: 16 amino acids. Germline assignment: CDR1 WSHSY and CDR2 SAAADI. This chain's CDR3 is CASSPGDRGSNQPQHF. CDR3 coding DNA: TGCGCCAGCAGTCCGGGGGACAGGGGTAGCAATCAGCCCCAGCATTTT.

The chain couples TRBV24-1 to TRBJ2-3, with D unresolved. Trimming took off 2 bases at V and 5 bases at J, with 10 bases between the two ends. Germline assignment: CDR1 KGHDR and CDR2 SFDVKD. The CDR3 loop spans 14 amino acids. CDR3 residues: CATSDWQARDTQYF. CDR3 in DNA: TGTGCCACCAGTGATTGGCAGGCCAGAGATACGCAGTATTTT.

The chain combines TRBV15 with TRBJ2-1; 10 positions match TRBD2. V dropped 2 bases and J dropped 5; count of bases not matched to a gene: 9. The length of the CDR3 is 17 residues. Germline-derived CDR1 and CDR2 are LNHNV and YYDKDF (reference sequence). The DNA of the CDR3 is TGTGCCACCAGCAGACCGGCCGGGACTAGCGTACACAATGAGCAGTTCTTC. Amino acid sequence: CATSRPAGTSVHNEQFF.

The V and J genes are TRBV28 and TRBJ2-5; D gene unclear. Germline CDR1 MDHEN, CDR2 SYDVKM. The CDR3 runs to 11 residues. The V gene lost 5 bases and the J gene lost 3 bases, with 4 bases spanning the gap. The CDR3 region has the DNA TGTGCCAGCAGTCTAAAAGAGACCCAGTACTTC. Encoded protein: CASSLKETQYF.